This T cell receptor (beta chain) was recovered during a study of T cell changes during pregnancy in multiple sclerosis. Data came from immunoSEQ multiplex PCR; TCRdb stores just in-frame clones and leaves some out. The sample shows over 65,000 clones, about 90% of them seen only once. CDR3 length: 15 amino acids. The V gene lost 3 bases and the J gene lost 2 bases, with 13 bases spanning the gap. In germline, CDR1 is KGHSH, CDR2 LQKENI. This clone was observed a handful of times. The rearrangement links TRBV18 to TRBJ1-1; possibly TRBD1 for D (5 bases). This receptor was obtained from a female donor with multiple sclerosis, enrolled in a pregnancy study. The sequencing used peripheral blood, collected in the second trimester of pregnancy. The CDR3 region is CASSPGRGYNTEAFF. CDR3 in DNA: TGTGCCAGCTCACCGGGACGGGGGTATAACACTGAAGCTTTCTTT.